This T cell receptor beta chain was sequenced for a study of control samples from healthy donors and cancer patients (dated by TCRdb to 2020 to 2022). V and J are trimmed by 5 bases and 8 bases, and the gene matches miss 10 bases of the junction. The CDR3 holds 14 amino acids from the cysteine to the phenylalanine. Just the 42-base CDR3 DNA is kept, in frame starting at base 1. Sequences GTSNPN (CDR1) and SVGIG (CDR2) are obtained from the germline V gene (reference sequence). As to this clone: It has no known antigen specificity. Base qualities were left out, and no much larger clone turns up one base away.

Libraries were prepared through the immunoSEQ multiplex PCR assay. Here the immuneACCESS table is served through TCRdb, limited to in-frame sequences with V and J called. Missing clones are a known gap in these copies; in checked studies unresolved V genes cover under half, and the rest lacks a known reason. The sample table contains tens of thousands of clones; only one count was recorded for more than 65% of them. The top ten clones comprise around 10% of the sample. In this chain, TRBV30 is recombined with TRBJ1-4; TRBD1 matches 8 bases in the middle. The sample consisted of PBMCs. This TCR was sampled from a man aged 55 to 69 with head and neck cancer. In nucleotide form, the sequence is TGTGCCTGGCATCGGGACAGGACGTCGGAAAAACTGTTTTTT. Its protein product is CAWHRDRTSEKLFF.